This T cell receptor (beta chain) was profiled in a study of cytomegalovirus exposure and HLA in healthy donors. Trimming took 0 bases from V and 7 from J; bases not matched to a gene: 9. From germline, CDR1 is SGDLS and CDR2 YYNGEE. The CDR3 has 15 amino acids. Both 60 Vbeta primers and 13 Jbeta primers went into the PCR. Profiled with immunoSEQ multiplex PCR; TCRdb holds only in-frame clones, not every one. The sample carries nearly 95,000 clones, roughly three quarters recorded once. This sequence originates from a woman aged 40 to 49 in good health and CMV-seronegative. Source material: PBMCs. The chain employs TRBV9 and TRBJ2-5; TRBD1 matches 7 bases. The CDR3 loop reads CASSVVKGAHGTQYF. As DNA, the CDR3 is TGTGCCAGCAGCGTAGTAAAGGGGGCGCATGGGACCCAGTACTTC.